The sequence of this T cell receptor beta chain was determined in a study of beta chain features in type 1 diabetes. Notes on the study in general: The study found fewer insertions and more deletions at VDJ junctions in type 1 diabetes patients.

Expressed TCRB transcripts got sequenced, as all isolated RNA was reverse transcribed. The method was immunoSEQ multiplex PCR; TCRdb's version includes in-frame clones alone and lacks a portion of them. The data contain about 350,000 clones, around 19% of them seen just once; the ten biggest clones take up roughly 0.045%. In the case of this clone: What it binds is unknown.

The CDR3 totals 14 residues. Germline V gives CDR1 SGHTA, CDR2 FQGNSA. Trimming cost V 1 base and J 8 bases, with 12 bases left between them. CD45RO/CCR7/CD25/CD127/CD95/CD27 separated CD4+ naive, central memory, regulatory and stem cell-like memory cells by sorting. Source material: naive CD4+ T cells from blood. The genes are TRBV7-2 and TRBJ2-1; D uncertain. The sequence derives from a woman between 18 and 29 years old in good health. Here the CDR3 reads CASSLGPQQDEQFF. CDR3 nucleotide sequence: TGTGCCAGCAGCTTAGGGCCGCAGCAGGATGAGCAGTTCTTC.